The following is a T cell receptor (beta chain) sequence with its context. Its antigen is as yet unknown. A read error may explain this, as a much larger clone is one base away. The CDR3 length is 14 residues. The J segment lost 11 bases and the V segment lost 4 bases, leaving 13 bases of the junction unmatched. CDR1 and CDR2 from the germline V gene are SGHAT and FQDESV (reference sequence). A sample-barcoded 5' primer and a J-beta primer mix were used in a second PCR of roughly 6 to 11 cycles. TCRdb redid the calling of the 5' RACE reads with MiXCR, one entry per CDR3 protein. Seen here are approximately 800,000 distinct CDR3 sequences, under 40% observed once, and the top ten hold approximately 13%. These data originate in a study of blood T cells in healthy people across ages. Study-level background: When template switching was applied, about one barcoded beta molecule was captured per two T cells.

Findings of the study overall: Measured against age, TCR beta diversity per million T cells decreased in a roughly linear manner.

Sample donors were healthy Caucasian individuals that came from Russia, aged 6 to 90. The specimen was blood. The sequence was collected from a man between 18 and 35 years old in good health. V is TRBV11-1 and J is TRBJ2-5; the match to TRBD2 covers 7 bases. The CDR3 sequence: CASSSPTSWYEQYF. The CDR3 region has the DNA TGTGCCAGCAGCTCACCGACTAGCTGGTATGAGCAGTACTTC.